A selection of T cell receptor beta chains follows, all from one sample in a study of T cells in narcolepsy. Sequencing used immunoSEQ multiplex PCR; TCRdb keeps in-frame clones, though not all of them. The data show some 30,000 clones, about four fifths seen once. The specimen sequenced was CD45RA- memory CD4+ T cells from PBMCs. The origin of the receptors is a human donor with narcolepsy. Both conserved end residues are part of each CDR3. The order of the fields is clone size, D gene, CDR3 length, J gene, V gene, CDR3 protein, CDR3 DNA. The D gene is left open where the match is weak. Not every row has a clone size; where given, it reads once, few, many or a size class.

size: NA
D: NA
length: 15
J: TRBJ2-7
V: TRBV18
CDR3: CASSPVHISTYEQYF
DNA: TGTGCCAGCTCACCTGTGCACATTTCAACCTACGAGCAGTACTTC

size: NA
D: NA
length: 13
J: TRBJ1-2
V: TRBV5-1
CDR3: CASSVDSLGGYTF
DNA: TGCGCCAGCAGCGTGGACAGTCTTGGTGGCTACACCTTC

size: NA
D: TRBD2
length: 17
J: TRBJ2-7
V: TRBV6-1
CDR3: CASSGRPGTSEIYEQYF
DNA: TGTGCCAGCAGTGGTCGGCCCGGGACTAGCGAAATCTACGAGCAGTACTTC

size: medium-sized
D: NA
length: 13
J: TRBJ1-6
V: TRBV19
CDR3: CASTESYNSPLHF
DNA: TGTGCCAGTACTGAGTCCTATAATTCACCCCTCCACTTT

size: NA
D: NA
length: 10
J: TRBJ1-2
V: TRBV28
CDR3: CASSRYGYTF
DNA: TGTGCCAGCAGCCGGTATGGCTACACCTTC

size: once
D: NA
length: 15
J: TRBJ1-1
V: TRBV6-1
CDR3: CASSEGLLGNTEAFF
DNA: TGTGCCAGCAGTGAAGGTTTATTAGGGAACACTGAAGCTTTCTTT

size: few
D: NA
length: 13
J: TRBJ1-4
V: TRBV2
CDR3: CASSGGTLEKLFF
DNA: TGTGCCAGCAGTGGAGGGACCTTAGAAAAACTGTTTTTT

size: NA
D: NA
length: 16
J: TRBJ1-1
V: TRBV6-1
CDR3: CASREGRWGRNTEAFF
DNA: TGTGCCAGCAGGGAAGGTCGATGGGGTAGAAACACTGAAGCTTTCTTT

size: NA
D: NA
length: 13
J: TRBJ1-2
V: TRBV6-1
CDR3: CASEAGASYGYTF
DNA: TGTGCCAGCGAGGCAGGGGCTTCTTATGGCTACACCTTC

size: NA
D: NA
length: 13
J: TRBJ2-5
V: TRBV5-1
CDR3: CASSWTGQETQYF
DNA: TGCGCCAGCAGCTGGACGGGCCAAGAGACCCAGTACTTC

size: NA
D: TRBD1
length: 15
J: TRBJ1-1
V: TRBV5-1
CDR3: CASSPRQGGGTEAFF
DNA: TGCGCCAGCAGCCCGCGACAGGGTGGAGGCACTGAAGCTTTCTTT

size: NA
D: NA
length: 15
J: TRBJ1-1
V: TRBV5-4
CDR3: CASSLDSGTFDEAFF
DNA: TGTGCCAGCAGCTTGGACAGCGGAACTTTTGATGAAGCTTTCTTT

size: NA
D: TRBD1
length: 13
J: TRBJ2-3
V: TRBV30
CDR3: CAWGQGRADTQYF
DNA: TGTGCCTGGGGACAGGGGCGTGCAGATACGCAGTATTTT

size: NA
D: NA
length: 18
J: TRBJ2-1
V: TRBV5-1
CDR3: CASSLLVSQSGGDHEQFF
DNA: TGCGCCAGCAGCCTTCTCGTCTCTCAATCGGGTGGGGATCATGAGCAGTTCTTC

size: few
D: NA
length: 15
J: TRBJ1-6
V: TRBV5-6
CDR3: CASSLIGTDNSPLHF
DNA: TGTGCCAGCAGCTTGATAGGGACGGATAATTCACCCCTCCACTTT

size: NA
D: TRBD2
length: 17
J: TRBJ2-5
V: TRBV28
CDR3: CASSRHFGSGRSGTQYF
DNA: TGTGCCAGCAGTAGACATTTTGGTAGCGGGAGATCTGGGACCCAGTACTTC

size: few
D: NA
length: 19
J: TRBJ2-6
V: TRBV5-1
CDR3: CASSTFKITQGTGANVLTF
DNA: TGCGCCAGCAGTACTTTCAAAATAACACAGGGCACTGGGGCCAACGTCCTGACTTTC

size: NA
D: TRBD1
length: 16
J: TRBJ1-6
V: TRBV7-2
CDR3: CASSVSGTGGRSPLHF
DNA: TGTGCCAGCAGCGTATCCGGGACAGGGGGCAGATCACCCCTCCACTTT

size: NA
D: NA
length: 14
J: TRBJ2-7
V: TRBV2
CDR3: CASSDLQSSYEQYF
DNA: TGTGCCAGCAGTGACCTACAGTCTTCCTACGAGCAGTACTTC

size: NA
D: TRBD2
length: 15
J: TRBJ2-1
V: TRBV7-3
CDR3: CASSPGLAGASEQFF
DNA: TGTGCCAGCAGCCCGGGACTAGCGGGAGCTAGCGAGCAGTTCTTC

size: NA
D: NA
length: 15
J: TRBJ1-2
V: TRBV9
CDR3: CASSVEAGINYGYTF
DNA: TGTGCCAGCAGCGTAGAGGCAGGGATCAACTATGGCTACACCTTC

size: NA
D: TRBD1
length: 15
J: TRBJ2-7
V: TRBV11-2
CDR3: CASSRRLTGDYEQYF
DNA: TGTGCCAGCAGCCGGCGATTAACAGGGGACTACGAGCAGTACTTC

size: NA
D: NA
length: 11
J: TRBJ2-7
V: TRBV11-2
CDR3: CASSLYREQYF
DNA: TGTGCCAGCAGCCTGTACAGAGAGCAGTACTTC

size: NA
D: NA
length: 14
J: TRBJ2-7
V: TRBV7-2
CDR3: CASSLDERSRGQYF
DNA: TGTGCCAGCAGCTTAGATGAGCGAAGCAGAGGGCAGTACTTC

size: NA
D: TRBD2
length: 15
J: TRBJ2-5
V: TRBV28
CDR3: CASSLLQRGVETQYF
DNA: TGTGCCAGCAGTTTATTACAGCGGGGGGTAGAGACCCAGTACTTC

size: NA
D: NA
length: 15
J: TRBJ2-6
V: TRBV19
CDR3: CASSSQGSGANVLTF
DNA: TGTGCCAGTAGTTCACAGGGCTCTGGGGCCAACGTCCTGACTTTC

size: NA
D: TRBD1
length: 14
J: TRBJ2-2
V: TRBV5-1
CDR3: CASATGVNTGELFF
DNA: TGCGCCAGTGCGACAGGGGTCAACACCGGGGAGCTGTTTTTT

size: NA
D: NA
length: 17
J: TRBJ1-6
V: TRBV5-1
CDR3: CASSLQGPSSYNSPLHF
DNA: TGCGCCAGCAGCTTGCAGGGGCCCAGCTCCTATAATTCACCCCTCCACTTT

size: NA
D: TRBD1
length: 16
J: TRBJ2-7
V: TRBV5-5
CDR3: CASSLDPRGQGYEQYF
DNA: TGTGCCAGCAGCTTGGATCCTAGGGGACAGGGATACGAGCAGTACTTC

size: NA
D: NA
length: 15
J: TRBJ2-7
V: TRBV2
CDR3: CASSERSGDGYEQYF
DNA: TGTGCCAGCAGTGAGAGGTCAGGGGATGGCTACGAGCAGTACTTC

size: NA
D: NA
length: 12
J: TRBJ2-3
V: TRBV19
CDR3: CATAATTDTQYF
DNA: TGTGCCACCGCAGCGACCACAGATACGCAGTATTTT

size: once
D: TRBD2
length: 17
J: TRBJ2-2
V: TRBV2
CDR3: CASVESRGLAAAGELFF
DNA: TGTGCCAGCGTCGAAAGTAGGGGACTAGCGGCCGCCGGGGAGCTGTTTTTT

size: NA
D: TRBD2
length: 14
J: TRBJ2-1
V: TRBV18
CDR3: CASSPGRDNNEQFF
DNA: TGTGCCAGCTCACCCGGGAGGGATAACAATGAGCAGTTCTTC

size: NA
D: NA
length: 14
J: TRBJ1-6
V: TRBV27
CDR3: CASRNMGGNSPLHF
DNA: TGTGCCAGCAGGAATATGGGAGGCAATTCACCCCTCCACTTT

size: NA
D: NA
length: 15
J: TRBJ1-1
V: TRBV5-1
CDR3: CASSLVNPQNTEAFF
DNA: TGCGCCAGCAGCTTGGTGAACCCACAAAACACTGAAGCTTTCTTT

size: NA
D: NA
length: 17
J: TRBJ1-1
V: TRBV19
CDR3: CASSIWGRGFGNTEAFF
DNA: TGTGCCAGTAGTATTTGGGGCAGGGGATTTGGGAACACTGAAGCTTTCTTT